This T cell receptor (beta chain) was retrieved from a study of cytomegalovirus exposure and HLA in healthy donors. 60 Vbeta and 13 Jbeta primers were used in PCR. Using immunoSEQ multiplex PCR, the repertoire was profiled, and TCRdb retains in-frame clones only, with some absent. The sample has some 200,000 clones; around 75% are singletons. Study-wide points: Later work found most CMV-associated TCR beta chains apparently HLA-restricted.

The donors were healthy bone marrow donors. Germline V gene lookup returns CDR1 MNHEY and CDR2 SVGAGI. J was trimmed by 7 bases and V by 0 bases; bases with no gene match: 3. This CDR3 is built from 15 residues. On this clone: The target antigen is unknown.

The TCR sequence derives from a man between 40 and 49 years old in good health and CMV-seropositive. Sequences were obtained from PBMCs. The V call is TRBV6-5, the J call TRBJ2-1; 10 positions agree with TRBD1. This chain's CDR3 is CASSYSWTGGNEQFF. Written as DNA, the CDR3 is TGTGCCAGCAGTTACTCCTGGACAGGGGGAAATGAGCAGTTCTTC.